Below, 25 T cell receptor beta chains from the same sample are listed, as sequenced in a study of monozygotic twins with inflammatory bowel disease. TCRdb re-called the 5' RACE reads and gives one entry per CDR3 protein, without DNA. Its clone listing holds about 440,000 distinct CDR3 sequences. Sequenced: blood. The receptors stem from a human donor with ulcerative colitis or Crohn's disease, or a healthy co-twin of an affected twin (not recorded which).

This chain joins TRBV7-9 and TRBJ2-2; TCRdb gives TRBD1 as the D gene, but with no DNA this cannot be confirmed. This CDR3 region has 15 residues. Germline-derived CDR1 and CDR2 are SEHNR and FQNEAQ (reference sequence). This chain's CDR3 is CASGLLTDNTGELFF.

The genes are TRBV28 and TRBJ1-5; the TCRdb call, TRBD1, lacks DNA for checking. The CDR3 consists of 11 residues. Germline V gene sequence: CDR1 MDHEN, CDR2 SYDVKM. The chain's CDR3 is CASSSQGVEHF.

V usage is TRBV28 and J usage is TRBJ2-2; the D gene TCRdb calls, TRBD2, cannot be checked with no DNA. CDR1 and CDR2 (germline): MDHEN, SYDVKM. The CDR3 consists of 15 residues. This CDR3 reads CASSKELAATGELFF. Full variable domain (remainder filled in from reference TRBV28 and TRBJ2-2): DVKVTQSSRYLVKRTGEKVFLECVQDMDHENMFWYRQDPGLGLRLIYFSYDVKMKEKGDIPEGYSVSREKKERFSLILESASTNQTSMYLCASSKELAATGELFFGEGSRLTVL.

The V gene is TRBV12-3 or TRBV12-4, the J gene TRBJ2-1. The CDR3 has 14 amino acids. The CDR3 loop reads CASSLYNVGNEQFF.

The chain joins TRBV27 to TRBJ2-1. Germline CDR1 reads MNHEY; CDR2 reads SMNVEV (reference sequence). The CDR3 is 13 amino acids. The CDR3 loop reads CASGSNTYNEQFF.

The rearrangement uses TRBV19 and TRBJ1-1. Germline CDR1 reads LNHDA; CDR2 reads SQIVND (reference sequence). The CDR3 is 13 amino acids. This chain's CDR3 is CASRRDAVTEAFF.

This rearrangement joins TRBV5-1 to TRBJ2-2. This CDR3 comprises 15 residues. The germline V gene encodes CDR1 SGHRS and CDR2 YFSETQ. The CDR3 reads CASSLAGGDTGELFF.

V is TRBV27 and J is TRBJ2-3; without DNA, the TCRdb call of TRBD2 cannot be checked. CDR1 and CDR2 (germline): MNHEY, SMNVEV (reference sequence). The CDR3 consists of 14 residues. CDR3 sequence: CASRFLAGEDTQYF.

The chain joins TRBV7-3 to TRBJ2-2. Per the germline V gene, CDR1 is SGHTA and CDR2 is FQGTGA. This CDR3 region has 13 residues. CDR3 sequence reads: CASSFDVTGELFF.

The chain uses TRBV7-9 and TRBJ1-6. The CDR3 spans 15 residues. CDR1 is SEHNR and CDR2 is FQNEAQ in the germline V gene (reference sequence). The CDR3 sequence: CASSLEGGMVSPLHF.

This rearrangement joins TRBV7-9 to TRBJ2-5; the TRBD2 assignment by TCRdb is unverifiable without DNA. The length of the CDR3 is 15 residues. Germline V gives CDR1 SEHNR, CDR2 FQNEAQ (reference sequence). CDR3 residues: CASSSQAANQETQYF. Complete variable domain (other parts from reference TRBV7-9 and TRBJ2-5): DTGVSQNPRHKITKRGQNVTFRCDPISEHNRLYWYRQTLGQGPEFLTYFQNEAQLEKSRLLSDRFSAERPKGSFSTLEIQRTEQGDSAMYLCASSSQAANQETQYFGPGTRLLVL.

This chain links TRBV6-5 with TRBJ1-1. The CDR3 consists of 15 residues. Per germline, CDR1 MNHEY and CDR2 SVGAGI. This chain's CDR3 is CASSSGTARGTEAFF.

The genes are TRBV7-9 and TRBJ1-5. The germline gives CDR1 SEHNR, CDR2 FQNEAQ (reference sequence). CDR3 size: 12 residues. The CDR3 loop is CASSLATQPQHF.

The chain couples TRBV24-1 to TRBJ2-5; the D call of TRBD1 rests on TCRdb alone, since no DNA is present to check it. The germline gives CDR1 KGHDR, CDR2 SFDVKD. The CDR3 loop spans 15 amino acids. CDR3 sequence: CATSGGTGRGGTQYF.

The V call is TRBV7-9, the J call TRBJ2-7. This CDR3 has 13 residues. The germline V gene has CDR1 SEHNR and CDR2 FQNEAQ (reference sequence). This chain's CDR3 is CASSFVNTYEQYF.

The J gene is TRBJ2-7, the V gene TRBV7-2; TCRdb lists TRBD1, though no DNA is available to test this call. The CDR3 has 15 amino acids. Looked up from germline, CDR1 is SGHTA and CDR2 is FQGNSA. CDR3 residues: CASSLAGDSNYEQYF.

The rearrangement uses TRBV27 and TRBJ2-3; checking the TCRdb D call of TRBD1 is not possible without DNA. Germline loops: CDR1 MNHEY, CDR2 SMNVEV (reference sequence). This CDR3 contains 15 residues. This CDR3 is CASSLGQTSTDTQYF.

CDR3 in amino acids: CASSPDGAGRTYEQYF. This chain uses TRBV5-1 with TRBJ2-7; TCRdb's D gene call, TRBD1, goes unchecked for lack of DNA. The CDR3 sequence is 16 residues long. CDR1 SGHRS and CDR2 YFSETQ come from the germline V gene.

The V gene is TRBV11-2, the J gene TRBJ1-2; without DNA, the TCRdb call of TRBD1 cannot be checked. Germline loops: CDR1 SGHAT, CDR2 FQNNGV. This CDR3 region has 12 residues. This CDR3 is CASSWASYGYTF.

The chain uses TRBV20-1 and TRBJ2-5; TCRdb returns TRBD1, unconfirmable since there is no DNA. CDR3 length: 15 amino acids. Germline CDR1 and CDR2: DFQATT and SNEGSKA (reference sequence). CDR3 region: CSASGGTGYQETQYF.

This chain links TRBV23-1 with TRBJ2-1; without DNA, the TCRdb call of TRBD2 cannot be checked. TRBV23-1 carries the ORF label, with uncertain function. There are 16 residues in the CDR3. CDR3 sequence reads: CASSRRATVSYNEQFF.

V gene TRBV5-1 combines with J gene TRBJ2-5; the D call of TRBD2 rests on TCRdb alone, since no DNA is present to check it. CDR1 SGHRS and CDR2 YFSETQ come from the germline V gene. This CDR3 region has 15 residues. CDR3 residues: CASSLVAGAQETQYF.

The CDR3 region is CASSYRAGGTGELFF. The V gene is TRBV6-5, the J gene TRBJ2-2; TCRdb calls TRBD1, which cannot be checked without DNA. From germline, CDR1 is MNHEY and CDR2 SVGAGI. The CDR3 has 15 residues.

The J gene is TRBJ2-2, the V gene TRBV5-1; TCRdb outputs TRBD1, but without DNA this stays unchecked. Germline assignment: CDR1 SGHRS and CDR2 YFSETQ. The CDR3 extends over 14 amino acids. CDR3 sequence reads: CASSQGPGPGELFF.

This chain links TRBV15 with TRBJ1-2. There are 12 residues in the CDR3. Germline V gene lookup returns CDR1 LNHNV and CDR2 YYDKDF (reference sequence). The CDR3 spells CATSRGGRGYTF.